This T cell receptor beta chain was observed in a study of cytomegalovirus exposure and HLA in healthy donors. Study observations and caveats: Accurate predictions that matched the HLA-A and HLA-B alleles of most subjects were reportedly made from TCR beta sequences.

Vbeta (60) and Jbeta (13) primers were used in the PCR. Method: immunoSEQ multiplex PCR; TCRdb's copy keeps in-frame clones and lacks some. The table has around 160,000 clones, around 78% seen once. This clone has a handful of counts. What it binds is not known. Nominal health characterized the donors when sampled, though unrecorded immune exposures were likely. V lost 0 bases, J lost 6 bases, and 14 bases lay in between. The germline V gene has CDR1 MNHEY and CDR2 SVGAGI. The CDR3 length is 15 residues. The receptor's source is a woman aged 18-29 years in good health and CMV-seronegative. Sequences were obtained from PBMCs. The J gene is TRBJ1-1, the V gene TRBV6-5; no clear D. The chain's CDR3 is CASSYSAVLKPEAFF. The CDR3 coding sequence is TGTGCCAGCAGTTACTCGGCCGTACTAAAGCCTGAAGCTTTCTTT.